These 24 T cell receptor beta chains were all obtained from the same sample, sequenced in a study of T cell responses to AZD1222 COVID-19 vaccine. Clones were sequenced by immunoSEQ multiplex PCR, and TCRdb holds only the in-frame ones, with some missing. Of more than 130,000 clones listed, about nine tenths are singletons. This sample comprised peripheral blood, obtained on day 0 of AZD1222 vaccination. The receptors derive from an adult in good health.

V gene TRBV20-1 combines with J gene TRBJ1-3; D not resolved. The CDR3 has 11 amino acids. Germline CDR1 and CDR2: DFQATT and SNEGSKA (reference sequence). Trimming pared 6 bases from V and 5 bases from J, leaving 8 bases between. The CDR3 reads CSANERNTIYF. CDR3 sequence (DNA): TGCAGTGCCAACGAGAGAAACACCATATATTTT.

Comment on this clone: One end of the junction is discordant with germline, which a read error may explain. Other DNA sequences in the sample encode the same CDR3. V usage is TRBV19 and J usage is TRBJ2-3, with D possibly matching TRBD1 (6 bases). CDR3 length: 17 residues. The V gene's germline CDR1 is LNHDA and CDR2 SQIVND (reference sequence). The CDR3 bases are TGTGCCAGTAGTATAAGGACAGACATCGGTGGTACAGATACGCAATATTTT. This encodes CASSIRTDIGGTDTQYF.

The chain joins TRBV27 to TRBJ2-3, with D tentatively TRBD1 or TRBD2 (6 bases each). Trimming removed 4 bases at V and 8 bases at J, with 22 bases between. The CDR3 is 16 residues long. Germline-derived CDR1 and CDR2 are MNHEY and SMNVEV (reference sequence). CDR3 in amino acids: CASSSKGTPGGPTQYF. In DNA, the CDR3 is TGTGCCAGCAGTTCCAAAGGGACGCCTGGGGGGCCTACGCAGTATTTT.

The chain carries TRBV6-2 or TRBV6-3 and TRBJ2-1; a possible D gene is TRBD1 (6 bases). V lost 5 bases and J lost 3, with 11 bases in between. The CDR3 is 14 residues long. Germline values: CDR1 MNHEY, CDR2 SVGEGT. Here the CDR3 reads CASSEIQGYNEQFF. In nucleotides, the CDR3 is TGTGCCAGCAGTGAGATACAGGGCTACAATGAGCAGTTCTTC.

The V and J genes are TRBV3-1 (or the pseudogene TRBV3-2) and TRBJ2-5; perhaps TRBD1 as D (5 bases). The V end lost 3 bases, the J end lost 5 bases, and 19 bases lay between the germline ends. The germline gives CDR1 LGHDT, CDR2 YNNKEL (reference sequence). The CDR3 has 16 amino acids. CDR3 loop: CASSQRPGSEIETQYF. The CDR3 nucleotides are TGTGCCAGCAGCCAGAGGCCAGGGTCGGAGATTGAGACCCAGTACTTC.

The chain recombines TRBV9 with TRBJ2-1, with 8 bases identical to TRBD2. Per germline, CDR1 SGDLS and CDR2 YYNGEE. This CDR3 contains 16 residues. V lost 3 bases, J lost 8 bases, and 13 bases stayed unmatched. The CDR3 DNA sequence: TGTGCCAGCAGCGAGGGACTAGACCTCCGCCTATATGAGCAGTTCTTC. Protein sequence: CASSEGLDLRLYEQFF.

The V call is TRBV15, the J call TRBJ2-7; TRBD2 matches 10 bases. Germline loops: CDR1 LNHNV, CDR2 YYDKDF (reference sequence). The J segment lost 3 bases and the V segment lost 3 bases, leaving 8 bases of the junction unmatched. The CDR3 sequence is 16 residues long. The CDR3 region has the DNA TGTGCCACCAGCAGCCCCGGGGTAGCGGGAGGCTACGAGCAGTACTTC. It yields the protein CATSSPGVAGGYEQYF.

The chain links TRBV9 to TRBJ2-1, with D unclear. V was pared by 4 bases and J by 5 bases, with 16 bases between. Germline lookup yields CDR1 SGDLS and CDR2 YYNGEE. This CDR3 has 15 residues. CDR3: CASSPHLDLNNEQFF. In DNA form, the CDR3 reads TGTGCCAGCAGCCCCCACCTCGATCTAAACAATGAGCAGTTCTTC.

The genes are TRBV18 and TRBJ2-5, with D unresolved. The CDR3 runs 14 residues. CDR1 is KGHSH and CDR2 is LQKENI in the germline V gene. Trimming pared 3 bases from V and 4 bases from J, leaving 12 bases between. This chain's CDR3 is CASSPQPAPETQYF. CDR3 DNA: TGTGCCAGCTCACCGCAGCCGGCCCCAGAGACCCAGTACTTC.

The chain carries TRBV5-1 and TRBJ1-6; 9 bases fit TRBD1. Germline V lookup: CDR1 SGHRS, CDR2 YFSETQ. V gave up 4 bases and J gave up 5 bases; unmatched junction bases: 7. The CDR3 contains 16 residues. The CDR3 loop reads CASSQSTGGDNSPLHF. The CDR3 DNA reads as TGCGCCAGCAGCCAATCTACAGGGGGCGATAATTCACCCCTCCACTTT.

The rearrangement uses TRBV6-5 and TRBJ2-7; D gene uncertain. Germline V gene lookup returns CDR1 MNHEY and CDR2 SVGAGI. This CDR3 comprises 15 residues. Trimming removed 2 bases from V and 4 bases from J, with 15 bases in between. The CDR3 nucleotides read TGTGCCAGCAGTTACGGTATACCCCCTCTTTACGAGCAGTACTTC. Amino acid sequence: CASSYGIPPLYEQYF.

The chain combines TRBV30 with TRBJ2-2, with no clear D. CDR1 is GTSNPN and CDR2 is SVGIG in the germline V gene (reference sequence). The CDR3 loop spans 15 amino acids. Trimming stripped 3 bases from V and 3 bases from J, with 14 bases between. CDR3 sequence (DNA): TGTGCCTGGAGGACCTCCCACTACTACACCGGGGAGCTGTTTTTT. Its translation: CAWRTSHYYTGELFF. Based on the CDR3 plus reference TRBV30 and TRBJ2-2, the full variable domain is SQTIHQWPATLVQPVGSPLSLECTVEGTSNPNLYWYRQAAGRGLQLLFYSVGIGQISSEVPQNLSASRPQDRQFILSSKKLLLSDSGFYLCAWRTSHYYTGELFFGEGSRLTVL.

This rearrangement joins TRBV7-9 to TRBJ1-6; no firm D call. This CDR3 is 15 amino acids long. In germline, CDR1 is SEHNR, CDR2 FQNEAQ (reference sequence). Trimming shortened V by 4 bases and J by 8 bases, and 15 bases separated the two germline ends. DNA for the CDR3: TGTGCCAGCAGCTCACACCGACCTTTAGATTCACCCCTCCACTTT. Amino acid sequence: CASSSHRPLDSPLHF.

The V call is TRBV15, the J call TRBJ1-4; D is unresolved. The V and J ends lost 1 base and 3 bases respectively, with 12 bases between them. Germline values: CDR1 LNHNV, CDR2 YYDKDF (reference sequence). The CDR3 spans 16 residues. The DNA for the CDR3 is TGTGCCACCAGCAGAGGAAAGGAGGGTTCTAATGAAAAACTGTTTTTT. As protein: CATSRGKEGSNEKLFF.

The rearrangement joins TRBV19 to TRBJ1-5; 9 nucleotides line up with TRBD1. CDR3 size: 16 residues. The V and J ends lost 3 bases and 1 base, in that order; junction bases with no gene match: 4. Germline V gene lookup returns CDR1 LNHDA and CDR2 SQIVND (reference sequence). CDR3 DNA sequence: TGTGCCAGTAGTATGGGGACAGGGTTAAGCAATCAGCCCCAGCATTTT. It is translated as CASSMGTGLSNQPQHF.

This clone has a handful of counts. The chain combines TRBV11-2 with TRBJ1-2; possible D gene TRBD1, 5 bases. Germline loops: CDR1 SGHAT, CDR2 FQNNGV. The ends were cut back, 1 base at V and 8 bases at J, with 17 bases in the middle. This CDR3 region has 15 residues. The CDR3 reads CASSLVRGGGDGYTF. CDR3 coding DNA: TGTGCCAGCAGCTTAGTGAGGGGAGGAGGCGACGGCTACACCTTC. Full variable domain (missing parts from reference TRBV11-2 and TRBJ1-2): EAGVAQSPRYKIIEKRQSVAFWCNPISGHATLYWYQQILGQGPKLLIQFQNNGVVDDSQLPKDRFSAERLKGVDSTLKIQPAKLEDSAVYLCASSLVRGGGDGYTFGSGTRLTVV.

CDR3 region: CASSPYSLNWNTEAFF. Written as DNA, the CDR3 is TGTGCCAGCTCACCGTACAGCCTTAATTGGAACACTGAAGCTTTCTTT. This chain joins TRBV18 and TRBJ1-1, with unresolved D. V lost 3 bases to trimming and J lost 1 base, with 15 bases between them. The CDR3 length is 16 residues. CDR1 KGHSH and CDR2 LQKENI come from the germline V gene.

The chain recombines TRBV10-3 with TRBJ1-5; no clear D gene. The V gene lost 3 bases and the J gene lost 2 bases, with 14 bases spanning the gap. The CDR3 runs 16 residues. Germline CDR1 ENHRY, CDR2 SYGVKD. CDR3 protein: CAISDRISRGNQPQHF. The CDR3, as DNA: TGTGCCATCAGTGATAGGATCTCACGGGGCAATCAGCCCCAGCATTTT.

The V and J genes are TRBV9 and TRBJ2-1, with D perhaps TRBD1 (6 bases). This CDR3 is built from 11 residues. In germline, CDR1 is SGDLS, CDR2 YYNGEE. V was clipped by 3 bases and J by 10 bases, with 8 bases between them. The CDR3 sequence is CASSETGEQFF. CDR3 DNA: TGTGCCAGCAGCGAAACAGGGGAGCAGTTCTTC.

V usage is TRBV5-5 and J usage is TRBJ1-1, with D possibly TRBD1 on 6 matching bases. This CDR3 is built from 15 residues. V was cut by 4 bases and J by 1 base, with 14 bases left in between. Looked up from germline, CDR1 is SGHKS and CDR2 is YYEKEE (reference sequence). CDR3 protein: CASSPQTGANTEAFF. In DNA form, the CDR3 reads TGTGCCAGCAGCCCCCAGACGGGGGCGAACACTGAAGCTTTCTTT.

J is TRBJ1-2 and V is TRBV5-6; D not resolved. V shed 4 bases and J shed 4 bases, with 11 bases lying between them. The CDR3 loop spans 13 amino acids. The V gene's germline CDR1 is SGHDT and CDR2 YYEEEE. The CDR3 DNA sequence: TGTGCCAGCAGCGCGGAGTACTCCTATGGCTACACCTTC. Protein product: CASSAEYSYGYTF.

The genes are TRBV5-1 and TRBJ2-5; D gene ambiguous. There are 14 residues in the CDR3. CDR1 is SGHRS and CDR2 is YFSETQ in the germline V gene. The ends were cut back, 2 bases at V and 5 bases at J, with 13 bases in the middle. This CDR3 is CASSLEIVRETQYF. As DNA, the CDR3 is TGCGCCAGCAGCTTAGAGATAGTCCGGGAGACCCAGTACTTC.

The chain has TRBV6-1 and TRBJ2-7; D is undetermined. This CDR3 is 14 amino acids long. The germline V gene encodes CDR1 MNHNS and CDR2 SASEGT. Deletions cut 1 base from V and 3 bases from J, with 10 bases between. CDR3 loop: CASSEGTLYYEQYF. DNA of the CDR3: TGTGCCAGCAGTGAAGGGACGCTCTACTACGAGCAGTACTTC.

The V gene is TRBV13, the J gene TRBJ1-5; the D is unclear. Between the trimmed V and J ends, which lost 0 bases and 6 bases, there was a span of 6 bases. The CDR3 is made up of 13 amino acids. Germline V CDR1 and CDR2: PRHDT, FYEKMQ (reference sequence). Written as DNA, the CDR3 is TGTGCCAGCAGCTTAGGTCCGGGTCAGCCCCAGCATTTT. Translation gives CASSLGPGQPQHF.